Below, 20 T cell receptor beta chains from the same sample are listed, as sequenced in a study of identical twins. Each CDR3 protein gets one entry after TCRdb re-called the 5' RACE reads with MiXCR. The sample shows around 690,000 distinct CDR3 sequences, 21% of them seen only once. This sample was also put to use in a study of T cells expressing NK-cell markers.

The source material was PBMCs. Receptor source: a woman younger than 30 in good health.

This clonotype has only a few counts. V is TRBV5-1 and J is TRBJ2-7; 7 bases match TRBD2. With V trimmed by 0 bases and J by 3 bases, 9 bases remained unmatched. The CDR3 extends over 16 amino acids. Germline CDR1 reads SGHRS; CDR2 reads YFSETQ. The CDR3 spells CASSLAGLAVVYEQYF. CDR3 in DNA: TGCGCCAGCAGCTTGGCCGGTCTAGCGGTCGTCTACGAGCAGTACTTC.

This clonotype was picked up many times. The chain employs TRBV5-1 and TRBJ2-3; either TRBD1 or TRBD2 may supply D (6 bases each). V was cut by 0 bases and J by 2 bases, with 16 bases left in between. Germline CDR1 reads SGHRS; CDR2 reads YFSETQ. The CDR3 contains 17 residues. DNA for the CDR3: TGCGCCAGCAGCTTGGCCCTAGGGGGGCCCCCCACAGATACGCAGTATTTT. Amino acid sequence: CASSLALGGPPTDTQYF.

The chain links TRBV7-9 to TRBJ2-1; the match to TRBD2 covers 11 bases. The germline gives CDR1 SEHNR, CDR2 FQNEAQ (reference sequence). The CDR3 runs to 17 residues. V dropped 2 bases and J dropped 7; count of bases not matched to a gene: 10. As DNA, the CDR3 is TGTGCCAGCAGCTTAATTAGCGGGAGGGGATTCCCTAATGAGCAGTTCTTC. Its protein product is CASSLISGRGFPNEQFF.

The chain couples TRBV12-3 or TRBV12-4 to TRBJ2-1; 9 bases agree with TRBD1. CDR3 length equals 14 residues. The V and J ends lost 6 bases and 2 bases, in that order; junction bases with no gene match: 2. The CDR3 nucleotides read TGTGCCAGCAGCCGACAGGGGGCCTACAATGAGCAGTTCTTC. Residues: CASSRQGAYNEQFF.

The J gene is TRBJ2-7, the V gene TRBV5-1, with 9 bases lining up with TRBD1. CDR3 size: 15 residues. Germline V gene sequence: CDR1 SGHRS, CDR2 YFSETQ. Trimming at V came to 1 base and at J to 4 bases, leaving 6 bases not matched to a gene. CDR3 amino acids: CASSLMETGGYEQYF. CDR3 nucleotides: TGCGCCAGCAGCTTGATGGAGACAGGGGGGTACGAGCAGTACTTC.

The sample holds a few counts of this clonotype. The chain combines TRBV9 with TRBJ1-2; 7 bases match TRBD1. Germline V gives CDR1 SGDLS, CDR2 YYNGEE. The CDR3 loop spans 16 amino acids. V trimming: 0 bases; J trimming: 10 bases; junction bases outside the gene matches: 15. The CDR3 DNA reads TGTGCCAGCAGCGTAGGAGTCGGGACAGAGCTATCCCTCTACACCTTC. This sequence encodes CASSVGVGTELSLYTF.

This clonotype was seen only a few times. The chain employs TRBV27 and TRBJ2-7; 7 bases align to TRBD2. Germline V CDR1 and CDR2: MNHEY, SMNVEV (reference sequence). After removal of 5 bases from V and 5 bases from J, the junction contained 9 bases not matched to a gene. The CDR3 is 14 residues long. The CDR3 spells CASSLWGGDDEQYF. The CDR3 bases are TGTGCCAGCAGTCTATGGGGGGGGGACGACGAGCAGTACTTC.

The table lists this clonotype with many counts. This chain uses TRBV12-3 or TRBV12-4 with TRBJ1-1; D possibly corresponds to TRBD1 (5 bases). With 6 bases removed from V and 4 bases from J, the gap between germline ends came to 15 bases. The CDR3 has 14 amino acids. CDR3 bases: TGTGCCAGCAGCTTCAGGGAGGGATCCACTGAAGCTTTCTTT. Residues: CASSFREGSTEAFF.

V gene TRBV5-1 combines with J gene TRBJ2-7; D remains ambiguous. The germline V gene has CDR1 SGHRS and CDR2 YFSETQ. The CDR3 has 15 residues. Between the trimmed V and J ends, which lost 5 bases and 3 bases, there was a span of 18 bases. CDR3 nucleotide sequence: TGCGCCAGCAGATACGGACCAAGCGCGTACTACGAGCAGTACTTC. Its translation: CASRYGPSAYYEQYF.

This clonotype was found a few times. J is TRBJ2-1 and V is TRBV6-1; 9 bases match TRBD1. The germline gives CDR1 MNHNS, CDR2 SASEGT. V trimming: 6 bases; J trimming: 4 bases; junction bases outside the gene matches: 7. There are 15 residues in the CDR3. In nucleotides, the CDR3 is TGTGCCAGCAGCATGGGGGGGACAGGGTACAATGAGCAGTTCTTC. It yields the protein CASSMGGTGYNEQFF.

This clonotype was seen many times. The chain combines TRBV5-1 with TRBJ2-7, with 7 positions matching TRBD1. Germline V lookup: CDR1 SGHRS, CDR2 YFSETQ. The CDR3 covers 14 residues. The ends lost 4 bases at V and 1 base at J; junction bases unmatched: 5. The CDR3 loop is CASSLQDRSYEQYF. DNA of the CDR3: TGCGCCAGCAGCCTCCAGGACAGGTCCTACGAGCAGTACTTC. Variable domain in full (rest from reference TRBV5-1 and TRBJ2-7): KAGVTQTPRYLIKTRGQQVTLSCSPISGHRSVSWYQQTPGQGLQFLFEYFSETQRNKGNFPGRFSGRQFSNSRSEMNVSTLELGDSALYLCASSLQDRSYEQYFGPGTRLTVT.

This clonotype occurred many times. This sequence joins TRBV12-3 or TRBV12-4 and TRBJ2-3; 10 positions agree with TRBD2. Losses at the gene ends were 7 bases for V and 7 bases for J; bases not matched to a gene: 8. The CDR3 runs 14 residues. CDR3 region: CASTQPAGGNTQYF. As DNA, the CDR3 is TGTGCCAGCACTCAACCAGCGGGAGGGAATACGCAGTATTTT.

V gene TRBV18 combines with J gene TRBJ2-7, with 12 nucleotides matching TRBD1. CDR1 is KGHSH, CDR2 LQKENI, per germline. After removal of 3 bases from V and 9 bases from J, the junction contained 3 bases not matched to a gene. The CDR3 extends over 13 amino acids. CDR3 DNA sequence: TGTGCCAGCTCACCCGGGACAGGGGGCTCGCAGTACTTC. Encoded protein: CASSPGTGGSQYF. Using reference TRBV18 and TRBJ2-7 for the parts outside the CDR3, the full variable domain is NAGVMQNPRHLVRRRGQEARLRCSPMKGHSHVYWYRQLPEEGLKFMVYLQKENIIDESGMPKERFSAEFPKEGPSILRIQQVVRGDSAAYFCASSPGTGGSQYFGPGTRLTVT.

Only a few counts were recorded for this clonotype. CDR3 in DNA: TGCAGTGCTGCAACAGGAGGTACAGATACGCAGTATTTT. It specifies CSAATGGTDTQYF. The chain carries TRBV20-1 and TRBJ2-3; D may match TRBD1 or TRBD2 (5 bases each). The germline V gene has CDR1 DFQATT and CDR2 SNEGSKA (reference sequence). The V end was cut by 5 bases, the J end by 3 bases, with 12 bases between. CDR3 length: 13 amino acids.

This clonotype was observed a handful of times. The chain has TRBV4-3 and TRBJ2-2; TRBD1 matches at 8 bases. CDR1 is LGHNA and CDR2 is YSLEER in the germline V gene. This CDR3 spans 15 amino acids. Losses at the gene ends were 1 base for V and 5 bases for J; bases not matched to a gene: 3. CDR3 loop: CASSQGTGRTGELFF. DNA for the CDR3: TGCGCCAGCAGCCAAGGGACAGGGAGGACCGGGGAGCTGTTTTTT.

The genes are TRBV7-3 and TRBJ1-1; D remains unclear. With 0 bases removed from V and 4 bases from J, the gap between germline ends came to 9 bases. Germline CDR1 and CDR2: SGHTA and FQGTGA. The CDR3 loop spans 14 amino acids. CDR3 residues: CASSLTFSPTEAFF. As DNA, the CDR3 is TGTGCCAGCAGCTTAACGTTCAGCCCCACTGAAGCTTTCTTT.

This clonotype was counted many times. The rearrangement uses TRBV29-1 and TRBJ2-3; no firm D call. CDR1 is SQVTM and CDR2 is ANQGSEA in the germline V gene. V lost 4 bases and J 0 bases, leaving 5 bases between the germline ends. There are 12 residues in the CDR3. Here the CDR3 DNA reads TGCAGCGTTGCGAGGAGCACAGATACGCAGTATTTT. It codes for CSVARSTDTQYF.

V and J are TRBV25-1 and TRBJ1-6; no clear D. This CDR3 contains 15 residues. V lost 3 bases to trimming and J lost 0 bases, with 6 bases between them. The germline V gene has CDR1 MGHDK and CDR2 SYGVNS. The CDR3 loop reads CASSDLGSYNSPLHF. The DNA for the CDR3 is TGTGCCAGCAGTGATCTCGGCTCCTATAATTCACCCCTCCACTTT.

This clonotype was observed a handful of times. The J gene is TRBJ2-3, the V gene TRBV4-2; 11 nucleotides align to TRBD2. Losses at the gene ends were 6 bases for V and 0 bases for J; bases not matched to a gene: 14. The CDR3 totals 19 residues. The germline V gene has CDR1 LGHNA and CDR2 YNFKEQ. The CDR3 DNA reads TGTGCCAGCAGTAGCGGTAATAGCGGGGGGGCCGTCAGCACAGATACGCAGTATTTT. Translating it yields CASSSGNSGGAVSTDTQYF.

The sample holds many counts of this clonotype. The rearrangement joins TRBV10-2 to TRBJ2-1; no definite D call. Germline values: CDR1 WSHSY, CDR2 SAAADI. Between the trimmed V and J ends, which lost 4 bases and 9 bases, there was a span of 10 bases. The CDR3 extends over 12 amino acids. The CDR3 region is CASSASSSEQFF. The CDR3 nucleotides are TGCGCCAGCAGTGCGAGTTCTAGTGAGCAGTTCTTC.